The 18 T cell receptor beta chains reported below all come from one sample, sequenced in a study of blood T cell repertoires in COVID-19. TCRdb's copy holds only in-frame clones and misses some; the assay was immunoSEQ multiplex PCR. The data show 200,000 or so clones, about 80% seen once. Material for sequencing was peripheral blood. These receptors were obtained from a man aged 25 to 40 with active or convalescent COVID-19.

This sequence joins TRBV6-1 and TRBJ1-2; D may be TRBD1 (6 bases). CDR1 is MNHNS, CDR2 SASEGT, per germline. V gave up 2 bases and J gave up 8 bases, with 9 bases separating them. CDR3 length equals 12 residues. The CDR3 spells CASSETGNGYTF. The DNA for the CDR3 is TGTGCCAGCAGTGAAACAGGGAACGGCTACACCTTC.

The chain has TRBV6-5 and TRBJ1-2; 9 bases map to TRBD1. The germline V gene has CDR1 MNHEY and CDR2 SVGAGI. V was pared by 4 bases and J by 4 bases, with 4 bases of the junction left unmatched. There are 14 residues in the CDR3. CDR3 coding DNA: TGTGCCAGCAGTTCCGGGACAGGGACCTATGGCTACACCTTC. The encoded protein is CASSSGTGTYGYTF.

The chain employs TRBV4-1 and TRBJ2-2; 10 bases map to TRBD1. The germline V gene has CDR1 MGHRA and CDR2 YSYEKL. The ends lost 2 bases at V and 5 bases at J; junction bases unmatched: 5. CDR3 size: 16 residues. The CDR3 here is CASSQYRDRGTGELFF. DNA of the CDR3: TGCGCCAGCAGCCAATATCGGGACAGGGGTACCGGGGAGCTGTTTTTT.

The chain employs TRBV29-1 and TRBJ2-7; D possibly corresponds to TRBD1 (5 bases). This CDR3 comprises 13 residues. In germline, CDR1 is SQVTM, CDR2 ANQGSEA. V lost 5 bases and J lost 2, with 13 bases in between. The CDR3 protein is CSVQGRQTYEQYF. The CDR3, as DNA: TGCAGCGTTCAGGGCAGGCAAACCTACGAGCAGTACTTC.

V and J are TRBV7-9 and TRBJ1-4; D uncertain. CDR1 and CDR2 from the germline V gene are SEHNR and FQNEAQ (reference sequence). V lost 2 bases, J lost 4 bases, and 14 bases lay in between. The CDR3 is 16 amino acids. The CDR3 sequence: CASSLFIGSGNEKLFF. As DNA, the CDR3 is TGTGCCAGCAGCTTATTTATCGGCTCGGGTAATGAAAAACTGTTTTTT. The variable domain in full, with the rest retrieved from reference TRBV7-9 and TRBJ1-4, is DTGVSQNPRHKITKRGQNVTFRCDPISEHNRLYWYRQTLGQGPEFLTYFQNEAQLEKSRLLSDRFSAERPKGSFSTLEIQRTEQGDSAMYLCASSLFIGSGNEKLFFGSGTQLSVL.

The chain couples TRBV9 to TRBJ2-3, with 7 bases aligning to TRBD2. V was pared by 0 bases and J by 4 bases, with 2 bases of the junction left unmatched. The germline V gene encodes CDR1 SGDLS and CDR2 YYNGEE. The CDR3 runs to 14 residues. For the CDR3, the DNA is TGTGCCAGCAGCGTAGGACTAGCTTCAGATACGCAGTATTTT. Amino acid sequence: CASSVGLASDTQYF. Based on the CDR3 plus reference TRBV9 and TRBJ2-3, the full variable domain is DSGVTQTPKHLITATGQRVTLRCSPRSGDLSVYWYQQSLDQGLQFLIQYYNGEERAKGNILERFSAQQFPDLHSELNLSSLELGDSALYFCASSVGLASDTQYFGPGTRLTVL.

The CDR3: CASSQGSSGSMYEQFF. In DNA form, the CDR3 reads TGCGCCAGCAGCCAAGGGAGTAGCGGGAGTATGTATGAGCAGTTCTTC. V and J are TRBV4-3 and TRBJ2-1, with TRBD2 matching over 9 bases. V gave up 1 base and J gave up 8 bases; unmatched junction bases: 9. CDR3 length equals 16 residues. Looked up from germline, CDR1 is LGHNA and CDR2 is YSLEER.

This clone was counted a single time. The V gene is TRBV11-2, the J gene TRBJ2-2, with 8 bases aligning to TRBD1. The junction had 4 bases not matched to a gene; V was cut back by 2 bases and J by 5 bases. The CDR3 is 15 amino acids. In germline, CDR1 is SGHAT, CDR2 FQNNGV. The CDR3 loop reads CASSLPTGVTGELFF. In DNA, the CDR3 is TGTGCCAGCAGCTTACCGACAGGGGTAACCGGGGAGCTGTTTTTT.

The chain uses TRBV27 and TRBJ1-3, with D possibly TRBD1 on 5 matching bases. This CDR3 is 14 amino acids long. Germline V gives CDR1 MNHEY, CDR2 SMNVEV (reference sequence). The ends were cut back, 3 bases at V and 2 bases at J, with 8 bases in the middle. The CDR3 loop reads CASSFRATGNTIYF. The CDR3 DNA sequence: TGTGCCAGCAGTTTCAGGGCCACTGGAAACACCATATATTTT.

The chain uses TRBV15 and TRBJ2-1; TRBD1 matches at 7 bases. The length of the CDR3 is 16 residues. J was trimmed by 3 bases and V by 0 bases; bases with no gene match: 5. The germline V gene has CDR1 LNHNV and CDR2 YYDKDF (reference sequence). CDR3 nucleotides: TGTGCCACCAGCAGAGATCAGGCAGGGGGCTACAATGAGCAGTTCTTC. Its protein is CATSRDQAGGYNEQFF.

The sample holds one count of this clone. J is TRBJ2-3 and V is TRBV7-2; D ambiguous. CDR3 length equals 13 residues. The V and J ends lost 5 bases and 2 bases respectively, with 8 bases between them. The germline V gene has CDR1 SGHTA and CDR2 FQGNSA. CDR3 DNA: TGTGCCAGCAGCAATCCCAACACAGATACGCAGTATTTT. This encodes CASSNPNTDTQYF.

This chain joins TRBV4-1 and TRBJ2-1; 13 positions agree with TRBD2. The V and J ends lost 1 base and 0 bases, in that order; junction bases with no gene match: 9. The CDR3 spans 20 residues. The germline V gene has CDR1 MGHRA and CDR2 YSYEKL. The CDR3 region is CASSQVLGLAGWGSYNEQFF. The CDR3 coding sequence is TGCGCCAGCAGCCAAGTTTTGGGACTAGCGGGATGGGGCTCCTACAATGAGCAGTTCTTC.

The chain carries TRBV4-2 and TRBJ1-2; 9 bases are a match to TRBD1. CDR1 and CDR2 from the germline V gene are LGHNA and YNFKEQ. This CDR3 has 15 residues. J was trimmed by 3 bases and V by 1 base; bases with no gene match: 3. CDR3 DNA sequence: TGTGCCAGCAGCCAAGCCGGGACAGGGTACTATGGCTACACCTTC. The encoded protein is CASSQAGTGYYGYTF.

The J gene is TRBJ1-1, the V gene TRBV7-9; D is undetermined. The CDR3 length is 14 residues. The V gene's germline CDR1 is SEHNR and CDR2 FQNEAQ (reference sequence). Trimming left V 3 bases short and J 2 bases short, with 10 bases between. The CDR3 DNA reads as TGTGCCAGCAGCTTGGAGCAGATTAACACTGAAGCTTTCTTT. Its translation is CASSLEQINTEAFF.

The V gene is TRBV28, the J gene TRBJ1-5, with D tentatively TRBD1 (6 bases). Germline assignment: CDR1 MDHEN and CDR2 SYDVKM. The CDR3 contains 15 residues. The V end was cut by 6 bases, the J end by 6 bases, with 18 bases between. The CDR3 DNA sequence: TGTGCCAGCAGCTCTGCGCAGGGGAAGAGTCAGCCCCAGCATTTT. It codes for CASSSAQGKSQPQHF.

The V gene is TRBV3-1 (or the pseudogene TRBV3-2), the J gene TRBJ1-6; possible D gene TRBD1, 5 bases. Germline V gives CDR1 LGHDT, CDR2 YNNKEL (reference sequence). The V and J ends lost 1 base and 11 bases respectively, with 12 bases between them. The CDR3 length is 14 residues. CDR3 bases: TGTGCCAGCAGCCAAGCCGGGACTTATGCACCCCTCCACTTT. Its protein is CASSQAGTYAPLHF.

The rearrangement joins TRBV6-1 to TRBJ2-7; TRBD2 matches at 10 bases. This CDR3 region has 15 residues. CDR1 and CDR2 (germline): MNHNS, SASEGT. Unmatched junction bases numbered 2, after V lost 0 bases and J lost 3 bases. CDR3 protein: CASSEAGTSDYEQYV. The CDR3 DNA follows: TGTGCCAGCAGTGAAGCTGGGACTAGCGACTACGAGCAGTACGTC.

This sequence joins TRBV5-4 and TRBJ2-7; TRBD2 matches at 9 bases. V lost 0 bases, J lost 2 bases, and 3 bases stayed unmatched. This CDR3 spans 15 amino acids. Germline assignment: CDR1 SGHNT and CDR2 YYREEE (reference sequence). CDR3: CASSLGAGGPYEQYF. DNA for the CDR3: TGTGCCAGCAGCTTGGGGGCGGGAGGGCCCTACGAGCAGTACTTC. The complete variable domain, with remaining parts taken from reference TRBV5-4 and TRBJ2-7, reads ETGVTQSPTHLIKTRGQQVTLRCSSQSGHNTVSWYQQALGQGPQFIFQYYREEENGRGNFPPRFSGLQFPNYSSELNVNALELDDSALYLCASSLGAGGPYEQYFGPGTRLTVT.